A selection of T cell receptor beta chains follows, all from one sample in a study of blood T cell repertoires in COVID-19. Method: immunoSEQ multiplex PCR; TCRdb's copy keeps in-frame clones and lacks some. The sample shows about 190,000 clones, 82% of them seen only once. The sample taken for sequencing was PBMCs or T cells enriched from blood (not recorded which). These receptors came from a woman aged 60-75 years with acute COVID-19. Both conserved end residues are part of each CDR3. D genes are given only for firm matches. Part of the rows lack a size; the others show once, few, many or a class for expanded clones.

D gene | clone size | J gene | V gene | CDR3 DNA | CDR3 protein
- | - | TRBJ1-5 | TRBV28 | TGTGCCATCAACACGGGACACGATATTCAGCCCCAGCATTTT | CAINTGHDIQPQHF
- | - | TRBJ2-6 | TRBV7-9 | TGTGCCAGCAGCCCTAAGAACAGGGCTGGGGCCAACGTCCTGACTTTC | CASSPKNRAGANVLTF
TRBD1 | - | TRBJ2-4 | TRBV6-5 | TGTGCCAGCACCCAACAGGGGACAGCCAAAAACATTCAGTACTTC | CASTQQGTAKNIQYF
TRBD1 | - | TRBJ1-6 | TRBV19 | TGTGCCAGTAGTACGGGACAGGGGGCGTCACCCCTCCACTTT | CASSTGQGASPLHF
- | - | TRBJ2-3 | TRBV5-4 | TGTGCCAGCAGCTTGGGGCCCCAGGGGACAGATACGCAGTATTTT | CASSLGPQGTDTQYF
- | - | TRBJ2-7 | TRBV9 | TGTGCCACCTCACAGGTCTACTACGAGCAGTACTTC | CATSQVYYEQYF
TRBD2 | few | TRBJ2-3 | TRBV3-1/TRBV3-2 | TGTGCCAGCAGCCAAGACTTAGCGGGGGGCTCGGATACGCAGTATTTT | CASSQDLAGGSDTQYF
TRBD1 | - | TRBJ2-2 | TRBV30 | TGTGCCTGGAGTCCGACAGGGATCGGGGAGCTGTTTTTT | CAWSPTGIGELFF
TRBD2 | - | TRBJ2-1 | TRBV24-1 | TGTGCCACCAGTGGGACTAGCGGGGAATCCTACAATGAGCAGTTCTTC | CATSGTSGESYNEQFF
TRBD1 | - | TRBJ1-1 | TRBV11-2 | TGTGCCAGCAGCTTGGTCGACTACCGGGACAGGGCCACTGAAGCTTTCTTT | CASSLVDYRDRATEAFF
- | - | TRBJ2-2 | TRBV18 | TGTGCCAGCTCCCCGCCCCGGGGGGCGCAGGGCACCGGGGAGCTGTTTTTT | CASSPPRGAQGTGELFF
- | few | TRBJ2-7 | TRBV10-3 | TGTGCCATCAGTGAGGTACAGGCCCTTACCCCGTACGAGCAGTACTTC | CAISEVQALTPYEQYF
- | - | TRBJ2-5 | TRBV5-6 | TGTGCCAGCAGCTTGGGGTACTTCCAAGAGACCCAGTACTTC | CASSLGYFQETQYF
- | - | TRBJ1-1 | TRBV6-5 | TGTGCCAGCATGTTCGGGGTGAACACTGAAGCTTTCTTT | CASMFGVNTEAFF
TRBD1 | - | TRBJ2-5 | TRBV18 | TGTGCCAGCTCACCCTTAGGGGGCGCGAGAGAGACCCAGTACTTC | CASSPLGGARETQYF
- | - | TRBJ1-3 | TRBV7-2 | TGTGCCAGCAGCTTAGGAGGGAGGGAAAGGAACACCATATATTTT | CASSLGGRERNTIYF
- | - | TRBJ2-5 | TRBV11-3 | TGTGCCAGCTCGAGGAGCCAAGAGACCCAGTACTTC | CASSRSQETQYF
TRBD1 | - | TRBJ2-7 | TRBV9 | TGTGCCAGCAGCGGAGGACAGGGTAAGGCCTACGAGCAGTACTTC | CASSGGQGKAYEQYF
TRBD2 | - | TRBJ2-3 | TRBV11-3 | TGTGCCAGCAGCCTTCGGGGAGGGGCCCAAGATACGCAGTATTTT | CASSLRGGAQDTQYF
- | - | TRBJ2-5 | TRBV7-2 | TGTGCCAGCAGCTCTGAGCCCCCGGGGTACCAAGAGACCCAGTACTTC | CASSSEPPGYQETQYF
- | few | TRBJ2-2 | TRBV10-1 | TGCGCCAGCAGTGAGTGGCCAGGGAATCGCCCATCGGTAACCGGGGAGCTGTTTTTT | CASSEWPGNRPSVTGELFF
- | - | TRBJ1-5 | TRBV3-1/TRBV3-2 | TGTGCCAGCAGCCATACCGCTGGAGGGTGGAATCAGCCCCAGCATTTT | CASSHTAGGWNQPQHF
- | - | TRBJ2-7 | TRBV21-1 | TGTGCCAGCACCCATACAAGGGGGTTCAGCTCCTACGAGCAGTACTTC | CASTHTRGFSSYEQYF
TRBD2 | - | TRBJ2-1 | TRBV5-1 | TGCGCCAGCAGCTTGGAGACCGGGAGGCGTTACAATGAGCAGTTCTTC | CASSLETGRRYNEQFF
TRBD2 | - | TRBJ2-1 | TRBV7-2 | TGTGCCAGCAGCTTAACAGCGGGAGAGCAGTTCTTC | CASSLTAGEQFF
- | - | TRBJ1-5 | TRBV19 | TGTGCCAGTAGTATTGCCACAGGCAATCAGCCCCAGCATTTT | CASSIATGNQPQHF
TRBD1 | - | TRBJ1-2 | TRBV5-1 | TGCGCCAGCAACCAGGGACAGGGGGCATTGGATGGCTACACCTTC | CASNQGQGALDGYTF
- | - | TRBJ1-5 | TRBV27 | TGTGCCAGCAGTTCCTATACCATTACAGGATTCAATCAGCCCCAGCATTTT | CASSSYTITGFNQPQHF
- | few | TRBJ1-5 | TRBV4-2 | TGTGCCAGCAGCCAAGATGGGGCGGCAGTCAATCAGCCCCAGCATTTT | CASSQDGAAVNQPQHF
- | - | TRBJ1-2 | TRBV10-3 | TGTGCCATCAGCGGTCGAGACTATGGCTACACCTTC | CAISGRDYGYTF
- | - | TRBJ2-5 | TRBV7-9 | TGTGCCAGCAGCTTAGGGGGGCGAGAGACCCAGTACTTC | CASSLGGRETQYF
TRBD2 | - | TRBJ2-1 | TRBV28 | TGTGCCAGCACCCAATTCGGGAGGGGATCTTCGCCGCCCTCCTACAATGAGCAGTTCTTC | CASTQFGRGSSPPSYNEQFF
TRBD2 | - | TRBJ2-2 | TRBV6-5 | TGTGCCAGCAGTTACTGGGCTAGCGGGGGGACCGGGGAGCTGTTTTTT | CASSYWASGGTGELFF
TRBD2 | - | TRBJ2-1 | TRBV24-1 | TGTGCCACCAGTGACGGCCGAGGAAGCGGGAGTTACAATGAGCAGTTCTTC | CATSDGRGSGSYNEQFF
TRBD2 | once | TRBJ2-1 | TRBV7-2 | TGTGCCAGCAGCCCCCTCAGCGGGAGCATCCCCTACAATGAGCAGTTCTTC | CASSPLSGSIPYNEQFF
TRBD1 | - | TRBJ1-2 | TRBV6-6 | TGTGCCAGCACCCAACAGGGGACAGGGGACCTCTATGGCTACACCTTC | CASTQQGTGDLYGYTF
- | - | TRBJ1-6 | TRBV28 | TGTGCCAGCAGTTTAAGGGCTTTTACAGGGTCATCGATTTCACCCCTCCACTTT | CASSLRAFTGSSISPLHF
- | - | TRBJ1-2 | TRBV10-3 | TGTGCCATCAGTGAGTCGAACGACTACTATGGCTACACCTTC | CAISESNDYYGYTF
- | - | TRBJ1-6 | TRBV7-2 | TGTGCCAGCAGCTTAGAATTTGGCCCCCTCCACTTT | CASSLEFGPLHF
TRBD1 | once | TRBJ1-5 | TRBV7-9 | TGTGCCAGCAGCTACAACAGGGGTCAGCCCCAGCATTTT | CASSYNRGQPQHF
TRBD2 | - | TRBJ2-3 | TRBV9 | TGTGCCAGCAGCGCCCGGACTAGCGGGGCCCTAGATACGCAGTATTTT | CASSARTSGALDTQYF
- | - | TRBJ2-5 | TRBV19 | TGTGCCAGTAGTACCCTCCTCGGACGACAGGAGACCCAGTACTTC | CASSTLLGRQETQYF
- | - | TRBJ1-1 | TRBV18 | TGTGCCAGCTCACCGAAGACAGGAAATGAAGCTTTCTTT | CASSPKTGNEAFF
- | - | TRBJ1-1 | TRBV6-5 | TGTGCCAGCAGTTACTCGCGACAGCCGAACACTGAAGCTTTCTTT | CASSYSRQPNTEAFF
- | - | TRBJ2-5 | TRBV7-2 | TGTGCCAGCAGGAAGATCGGCCAAGAGACCCAGTACTTC | CASRKIGQETQYF
TRBD1 | - | TRBJ1-5 | TRBV6-2/TRBV6-3 | TGTGCCAGCAGCCATACCGGGACAGTCAATCAGCCCCAGCATTTT | CASSHTGTVNQPQHF
- | - | TRBJ1-5 | TRBV7-9 | TGTGCCAGCAGCTTGGGCGGGGGAAATCAGCCCCAGCATTTT | CASSLGGGNQPQHF
- | once | TRBJ1-4 | TRBV28 | TGTGCCAGCAGTTCCTTGGAGGGGGAAAAACTGTTTTTT | CASSSLEGEKLFF
TRBD2 | - | TRBJ2-2 | TRBV6-6 | TGTGCCAGCAGTCGAATTCTAGCGGAGAACACCGGGGAGCTGTTTTTT | CASSRILAENTGELFF
- | - | TRBJ1-3 | TRBV4-2 | TGTGCCAGCAGCCAAACAGAGCTCTCTGGAAACACCATATATTTT | CASSQTELSGNTIYF
TRBD1 | - | TRBJ1-2 | TRBV11-2 | TGTGCCAGCAGCTCACCGGGACAGGTACGAACCTTC | CASSSPGQVRTF
- | - | TRBJ1-4 | TRBV9 | TGTGCCAGCAGCGTAGGCGGACACTCGGGAACTAATGAAAAACTGTTTTTT | CASSVGGHSGTNEKLFF
- | - | TRBJ1-6 | TRBV5-1 | TGCGCCAGCACCAAAGGGACGGCGGCAGGGGCGTCACCCCTCCACTTT | CASTKGTAAGASPLHF
- | once | TRBJ1-5 | TRBV28 | TGTGCCAGCAGTTTTTTCGGACAGATTAGCAATCAGCCCCAGCATTTT | CASSFFGQISNQPQHF
TRBD2 | - | TRBJ2-1 | TRBV5-1 | TGCGCCAGCAGCCCTTCCGGGACTAGCGGGAGAAATGAGCAGTTCTTC | CASSPSGTSGRNEQFF
- | - | TRBJ1-2 | TRBV16 | TGTGCCAGCAGCCCCACCAGTACAGTTGGAGGCTACACCTTC | CASSPTSTVGGYTF
- | - | TRBJ1-1 | TRBV7-2 | TGTGCCAGCAGCTTTGGATCCGGGATCACTCCCGAAGCTTTCTTT | CASSFGSGITPEAFF
- | - | TRBJ1-4 | TRBV10-1 | TGCGCCAGCAGTGAGGACAGGATTGCAACTAATGAAAAACTGTTTTTT | CASSEDRIATNEKLFF
TRBD1 | - | TRBJ1-4 | TRBV7-8 | TGTGCCAGCAGCTCACGACAGACAGGGGATGAAAAACTGTTTTTT | CASSSRQTGDEKLFF